This TCR beta chain was recovered during a study of T cell repertoires in cytomegalovirus infection. The wider study: An indication of both CMV infection and matching HLA type came from public TCR beta signatures. Study-wide results and caveats: Dominating the ex vivo response were TCR beta clonotypes that were CMV-specific and HLA-C-restricted.

TCRdb redid the calling of the reads with MiXCR, one entry per CDR3 protein. This table has over 85,000 distinct CDR3 sequences, 15% to 20% appearing once. Per germline, CDR1 SEHNR and CDR2 FQNEAQ (reference sequence). V dropped 5 bases and J dropped 7 bases, with 12 bases sitting between them. The CDR3 sequence is 13 residues long. This clonotype was counted only a few times. Its antigen is currently unknown. The V and J genes are TRBV7-9 and TRBJ2-1; D is perhaps TRBD2 (6 bases). This clonotype was sampled from a human donor in good health (CMV status not recorded). Some clones in this sample may be carry-over from other donors' samples. The sample taken for sequencing was PBMCs. The CDR3 DNA follows: TGTGCCAGCAGCCCCGGGACTTTGAATGAGCAGTTCTTC. Translating it yields CASSPGTLNEQFF. Together with reference TRBV7-9 and TRBJ2-1, the CDR3 gives the full variable domain: DTGVSQNPRHKITKRGQNVTFRCDPISEHNRLYWYRQTLGQGPEFLTYFQNEAQLEKSRLLSDRFSAERPKGSFSTLEIQRTEQGDSAMYLCASSPGTLNEQFFGPGTRLTVL.